This T cell receptor (beta chain) emerged from a study of blood T cell repertoires in COVID-19 (dated by TCRdb to 2019 to 2021). Regarding the study in general: Samples covering the acute and convalescent phases of COVID-19 were provided by collaborators in the United States, Italy and Spain. The sample metadata nearly always contained a de-identified subject ID, COVID-19 status, age in years and sex. A freely available public database, intended as a resource for researchers studying the immune response to SARS-CoV-2, is where the repertoires were released. Deeply sampled blood TCRbeta repertoires from subjects exposed to, actively infected with, or recovered from COVID-19 were included in the dataset. The material from the prospective study consisted of cDNA or gDNA derived from T cells, B-cell-depleted T cells, or PBMCs. Samples were obtained from the ongoing ImmuneRACE study (first 160 participants) and from about 1,300 subjects provided by 6 global collaborators. Where available, HLA class I and class II types were obtained from metadata supplied by the sample provider rather than from assay-based typing. Overall study outcomes, separate from this receptor: Clinical and demographic metadata were provided uncurated, with the amount varying by source and participant.

Regarding this clone: Its specific antigen is unknown. Base qualities are not at hand, and no much larger clone is one base apart.

TCRbeta CDR3 regions were amplified from genomic DNA using the immunoSEQ Assay, a bias-controlled multiplex PCR. The authors processed their data as follows. The number of nucleated cells in each sample was estimated from the amplification of reference gene primers within the assay. Sequence reads were collapsed and filtered to measure the absolute abundance of every unique TCRbeta CDR3 rearrangement. For each sample, productive Simpson clonality was calculated as the square root of Simpson's diversity index over productive rearrangements. TCRdb retrieved this table from immuneACCESS and kept in-frame rearrangements only. Not all clones are present; in checked studies, unresolved V genes account for under half, and no reason is known for the remainder. V, J and clone size were drawn from that table, and D and trimming were deduced from the DNA. Present in this sample are fewer than 200,000 clones, roughly 86% of which were seen just once. The top ten clones comprise around 3.9% of the sample.

The germline V gene yields MDHEN for CDR1 and SYDVKM for CDR2. V drops 4 bases and J drops 3 bases, leaving 15 bases in between. The CDR3 numbers 15 residues from cysteine through phenylalanine. Just CDR3 DNA is preserved here, 45 bases in frame from base 1. Another Seattle source contributed samples from volunteer blood donors who had recovered from COVID-19. The collaborating institutions used their own protocols to collect whole blood in K2EDTA tubes. For TCRbeta analysis, collaborators shipped samples as frozen whole blood, isolated PBMCs, or DNA extracted from either of those sample types. This sequence uses TRBV28 and TRBJ1-2; a weak D assignment points to TRBD1 (6 bases agree). Sequences were obtained from peripheral blood. This TCR came from a woman aged 55-75 years who had recovered from COVID-19. The nucleotide sequence reads as follows: TGTGCCAGCAGTTCCCCCGGACAGTCCTACTATGGCTACACCTTC. Its product reads: CASSSPGQSYYGYTF.